This T cell receptor (beta chain) was captured by sequencing in a study of T cell responses to AZD1222 COVID-19 vaccine. Produced via immunoSEQ multiplex PCR; TCRdb's table is partial and in-frame only. The data contain 250,000 to 300,000 clones, almost 95% of them singletons. This clone was seen once. A read error may produce the germline difference seen at one junction end. The sample in question was peripheral blood, obtained 28 days after the second AZD1222 dose. This receptor was taken from an adult who received the AZD1222 COVID-19 vaccine.

The CDR3 sequence: CASSLAGGAGTGELFF. In DNA form, the CDR3 reads TGTGCCAGCAGCCTAGCGGGGGGGGCCGGCACCGGGGAGCTGTTTTTT. The rearrangement joins TRBV7-6 to TRBJ2-2; 12 bases fit TRBD2. Germline V gene sequence: CDR1 SGHVS, CDR2 FNYEAQ. This CDR3 contains 16 residues.